The source of this T cell receptor beta chain is a study of CD8 T cells in Susac syndrome. Controls were drawn from healthy donors and were matched for age and sex. RNA was extracted with the RNeasy kit, and a quantity of roughly 0.5 to 1 ug was reverse transcribed using random hexamers. One entry per CDR3 protein, called by TCRdb with MiXCR from the immunoSEQ multiplex PCR reads. The table includes approximately 170,000 distinct CDR3 sequences, 80% to 95% detected once. Trimming left V 11 bases short and J 9 bases short, with 17 bases between. The CDR3 has 13 residues. Germline V gene lookup returns CDR1 ENHRY and CDR2 SYGVKD.

The sequence was collected from a human donor in good health. The sample taken for sequencing was CD4+ T cells from PBMCs. The chain couples TRBV10-3 to TRBJ1-6, with D perhaps TRBD1 (5 bases). Here the CDR3 DNA reads TGTGCCGGCCAGACAGATGGGGGTTCACCCCTCCACTTT. This gives the protein CAGQTDGGSPLHF.